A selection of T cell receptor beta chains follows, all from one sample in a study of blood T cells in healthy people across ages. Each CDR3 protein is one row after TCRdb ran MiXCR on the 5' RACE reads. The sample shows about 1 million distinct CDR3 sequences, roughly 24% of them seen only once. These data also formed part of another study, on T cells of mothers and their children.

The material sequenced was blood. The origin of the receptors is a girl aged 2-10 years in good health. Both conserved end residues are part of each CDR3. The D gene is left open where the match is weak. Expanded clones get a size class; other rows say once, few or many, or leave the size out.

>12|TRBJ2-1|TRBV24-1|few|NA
TGTGCCACCAGTGGGGCCCCGGGGGAGCAGTTCTTC
CATSGAPGEQFF
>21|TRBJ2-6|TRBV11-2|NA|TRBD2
TGTGCCAGCAGCCCGGGGGGACTAGCGGGACTTCGCAGCTCTGGGGCCAACGTCCTGACTTTC
CASSPGGLAGLRSSGANVLTF
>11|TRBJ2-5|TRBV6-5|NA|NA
TGTGCCGGCTCCGGGGGAGAGACCCAGTACTTC
CAGSGGETQYF
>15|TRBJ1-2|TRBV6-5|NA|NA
TGTGCCAGCAGTTTCTTAGACGGGGCCAATATTGGTTACACCTTC
CASSFLDGANIGYTF
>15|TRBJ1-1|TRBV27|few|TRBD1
TGTGCCAGCAGTGCCAGACAGGGTCCTTACGCTGAAGCTTTCTTT
CASSARQGPYAEAFF
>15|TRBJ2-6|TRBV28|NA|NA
TGTGCCAGCAGACCTGGAATCTCTGGGGTCAACGTCCTGACTTTC
CASRPGISGVNVLTF
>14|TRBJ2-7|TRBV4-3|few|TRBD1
TGCGCCAGCAGCCATGGGACAGGGGCCTACGAGCAGTACTTC
CASSHGTGAYEQYF
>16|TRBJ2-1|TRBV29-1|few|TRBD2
TGCAGCGTTGATACACCGCTAGCGGGGGGCTACAATGAGCAGTTCTTC
CSVDTPLAGGYNEQFF
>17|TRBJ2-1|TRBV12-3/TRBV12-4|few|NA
TGTGCCAGCAGTTTAGCGCGGGACAGAGTGGCCTACAATGAGCAGTTCTTC
CASSLARDRVAYNEQFF
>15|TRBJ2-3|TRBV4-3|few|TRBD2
TGCGCCAGCAGCCAAGAGAGCGGGGGGGCCTATACGCAGTATTTT
CASSQESGGAYTQYF
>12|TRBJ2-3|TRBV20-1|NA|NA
TGCAGTGCTCGTCCCCCAGGCGAGGGCAAGTATTTT
CSARPPGEGKYF
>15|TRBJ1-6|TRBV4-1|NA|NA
TGCGCCAGCAGCCAAGCTGCGGGGGTTAGATCACCCCTCCACTTT
CASSQAAGVRSPLHF
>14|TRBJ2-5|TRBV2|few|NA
TGTGCCAGCGCGTCGTGGGGCGGGCAAGAGACCCAGTACTTC
CASASWGGQETQYF
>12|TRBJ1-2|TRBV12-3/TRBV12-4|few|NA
TGTGCCAGTCACGACGGCTTCTATGGCTACACCTTC
CASHDGFYGYTF
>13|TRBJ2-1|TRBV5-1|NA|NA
TGCGCCAGCAAACTCTCCGGGGGCAATGAGCAGTTCTTC
CASKLSGGNEQFF
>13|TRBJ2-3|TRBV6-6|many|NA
TGTGCCAGCAGTTACCCGGGAACAGATACGCAGTATTTT
CASSYPGTDTQYF
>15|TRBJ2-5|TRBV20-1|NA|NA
TGCAGTGCTAGAGATCGTGGGAAAACGATGGAGACCCAGTACTTC
CSARDRGKTMETQYF
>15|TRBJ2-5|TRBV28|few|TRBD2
TGTGCCGGCTCCGAGGCTAGCGGCTACCAAGAGACCCAGTACTTC
CAGSEASGYQETQYF
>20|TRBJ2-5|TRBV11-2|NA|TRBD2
TGTGCCAGCAGCTCCCGAAAGACTAGCGGGGGGCCCCCTTACCAAGAGACTCAGTACTTC
CASSSRKTSGGPPYQETQYF
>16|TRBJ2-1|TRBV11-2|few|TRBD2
TGTGCCAGCAGCCAAATATTAGCGGGGCCGAAGCATGAGCAGTTCTTC
CASSQILAGPKHEQFF
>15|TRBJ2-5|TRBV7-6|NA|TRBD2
TGTGCCAGCAGCTTAAACCAGGGCGGGGGGGAGACCCAGTACTTC
CASSLNQGGGETQYF
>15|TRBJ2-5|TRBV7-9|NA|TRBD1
TGTGCCAGCATCCCGGGACAGGGGTTTTTCGAGACCCAGTACTTC
CASIPGQGFFETQYF
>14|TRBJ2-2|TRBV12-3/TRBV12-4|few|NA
TGTGCCAGCAGTCGTACAGGGATCACCGGGGAGCTGTTTTTT
CASSRTGITGELFF
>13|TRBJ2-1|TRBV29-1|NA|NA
TGCAGCGTAACGGGACAATTTTACAATGAGCAGTTCTTC
CSVTGQFYNEQFF
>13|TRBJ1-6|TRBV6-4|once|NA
TGTGCCAGCAGTAGAGAACAGTACTCACCCCTCCACTTT
CASSREQYSPLHF
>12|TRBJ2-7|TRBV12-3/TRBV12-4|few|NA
TGTGCCAGCAGTTTTAGGGTGTTTGGGCAGTACTTC
CASSFRVFGQYF
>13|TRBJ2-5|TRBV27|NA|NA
TGTGCCAGCAGTTGGCTGAAGGGGGAGACCCAGTACTTC
CASSWLKGETQYF